Each of the 26 T cell receptor beta chains below was sequenced from the same sample in a study of blood T cell repertoires in COVID-19. Produced via immunoSEQ multiplex PCR; TCRdb's table is partial and in-frame only. The top ten clones hold 1.2% of a sample with about 380,000 clones, 88% of them seen once. Input material: PBMCs or T cells enriched from blood (not recorded which). Receptors were obtained from a woman aged 18 to 35 who had recovered from COVID-19.

This clone has a single count. The CDR3 sequence is CASSLPPGGNTIYF. The CDR3 region has the DNA TGTGCCAGCAGCTTACCCCCAGGGGGGAACACCATATATTTT. The gene calls are TRBV7-2 and TRBJ1-3; the match to TRBD1 covers 7 bases. The CDR3 length is 14 residues. Germline assignment: CDR1 SGHTA and CDR2 FQGNSA. V lost 2 bases to trimming and J lost 7 bases; unmatched junction nucleotides: 5.

Here the CDR3 reads CASNIGVGSDEQYF. The CDR3 bases are TGTGCCAGCAACATAGGAGTGGGTTCCGACGAGCAGTACTTC. The V gene is TRBV6-5, the J gene TRBJ2-7; the D is unclear. V lost 7 bases to trimming and J lost 5 bases, with 18 bases between them. Germline assignment: CDR1 MNHEY and CDR2 SVGAGI. The CDR3 sequence is 14 residues long.

This chain uses TRBV9 with TRBJ2-7; TRBD1 aligns across 11 bases. Germline-derived CDR1 and CDR2 are SGDLS and YYNGEE. The CDR3 contains 15 residues. After removal of 2 bases from V and 6 bases from J, the junction contained 7 bases not matched to a gene. As DNA, the CDR3 is TGTGCCAGCAGCGTCCTCGGACAGGGGGCTAGCGAGCAGTACTTC. This sequence encodes CASSVLGQGASEQYF.

The genes are TRBV5-6 and TRBJ1-2; 9 bases align to TRBD1. J lost 7 bases, V lost 0 bases, and 16 bases had no gene match. CDR3 length equals 18 residues. Germline lookup yields CDR1 SGHDT and CDR2 YYEEEE. CDR3: CASSLAGTGFRGGLGYTF. As DNA, the CDR3 is TGTGCCAGCAGCTTGGCGGGGACAGGGTTTCGTGGGGGTCTTGGCTACACCTTC.

This clone was counted a single time. J is TRBJ2-6 and V is TRBV5-4, with D possibly matching TRBD1 (6 bases). CDR1 and CDR2 from the germline V gene are SGHNT and YYREEE (reference sequence). The CDR3 extends over 16 amino acids. V was pared by 2 bases and J by 3 bases, with 12 bases between. CDR3: CASSFGGAGGANVLTF. CDR3 coding DNA: TGTGCCAGCAGCTTTGGGGGCGCTGGTGGGGCCAACGTCCTGACTTTC.

The chain employs TRBV6-5 and TRBJ2-2, with TRBD1 as a possible D gene (5 bases). The V and J ends lost 4 bases and 4 bases respectively, with 7 bases between them. The CDR3 runs 13 residues. Germline V gene sequence: CDR1 MNHEY, CDR2 SVGAGI. The DNA of the CDR3 is TGTGCCAGCAGTTGGGGCAGCACCGGGGAGCTGTTTTTT. Protein product: CASSWGSTGELFF.

This clone appeared a few times. CDR3 sequence reads: CSVGQGFNQPQHF. CDR3 bases: TGCAGCGTTGGACAGGGGTTCAATCAGCCCCAGCATTTT. The V call is TRBV29-1, the J call TRBJ1-5; 8 positions match TRBD1. Germline trimming cut 4 bases from V and 3 bases from J; bases unmatched to any gene: 2. The CDR3 contains 13 residues. The germline CDR1 and CDR2 sequences are SQVTM and ANQGSEA.

This sequence joins TRBV5-4 and TRBJ2-1; TRBD1 matches 8 bases. The CDR3 has 16 amino acids. J was trimmed by 7 bases and V by 4 bases; bases with no gene match: 13. CDR1 and CDR2 (germline): SGHNT, YYREEE (reference sequence). CDR3: CASSPSATGVNNEQFF. The CDR3 nucleotides are TGTGCCAGCAGCCCAAGCGCGACAGGGGTGAATAATGAGCAGTTCTTC.

For the CDR3, the DNA is TGTGCCAGCAGTTCCCGACTAGCGGGGAAAGGGTCCTACGAGCAGTACTTC. Its translation is CASSSRLAGKGSYEQYF. The gene calls are TRBV28 and TRBJ2-7, with 11 bases fitting TRBD2. The V gene end was trimmed by 4 bases and the J gene end by 1 base; junction bases not matched to a gene: 9. The CDR3 spans 17 residues. Germline V gene data show CDR1 as MDHEN and CDR2 as SYDVKM.

This clone was detected once. The chain has TRBV7-8 and TRBJ2-7, with 7 nucleotides matching TRBD1. Trimming took 3 bases from V and 4 from J; bases not matched to a gene: 9. Germline V gene lookup returns CDR1 SGHVS and CDR2 FQNEAQ. The CDR3 is 15 amino acids. In DNA form, the CDR3 reads TGTGCCAGCAGCTTGATTTTCGGGGACAGATACGAGCAGTACTTC. As protein: CASSLIFGDRYEQYF.

J is TRBJ2-7 and V is TRBV4-1, with D tentatively TRBD1 (5 bases). The CDR3 is made up of 18 amino acids. Germline CDR1 reads MGHRA; CDR2 reads YSYEKL. Trimming cost V 0 bases and J 5 bases, with 23 bases left between them. DNA for the CDR3: TGCGCCAGCAGCCAAGACCCGCCGCCTTCGACAGTGGTCCACGAGCAGTACTTC. Translated: CASSQDPPPSTVVHEQYF.

V is TRBV19 and J is TRBJ2-7, with D possibly being TRBD2 (5 bases). From germline, CDR1 is LNHDA and CDR2 SQIVND (reference sequence). This CDR3 spans 14 amino acids. The V and J ends lost 3 bases and 4 bases respectively, with 13 bases between them. In DNA, the CDR3 is TGTGCCAGTAGTATTGTCGGGGTCCCTTACGAGCAGTACTTC. Translated: CASSIVGVPYEQYF.

This chain joins TRBV4-2 and TRBJ1-1; D not resolved. The V end lost 0 bases, the J end lost 1 base, and 15 bases lay between the germline ends. CDR1 and CDR2 from the germline V gene are LGHNA and YNFKEQ. The CDR3 length is 17 residues. The CDR3 protein is CASSQEGRLIRNTEAFF. For the CDR3, the DNA is TGTGCCAGCAGCCAAGAGGGCCGGCTTATCCGGAACACTGAAGCTTTCTTT.

The V gene is TRBV19, the J gene TRBJ2-1; D possibly corresponds to TRBD1 (5 bases). In germline, CDR1 is LNHDA, CDR2 SQIVND (reference sequence). V dropped 6 bases and J dropped 0 bases, with 12 bases sitting between them. The CDR3 is 15 residues long. In nucleotides, the CDR3 is TGTGCCAGTAGCCCCGTAGGGGACTCCTACAATGAGCAGTTCTTC. It encodes CASSPVGDSYNEQFF.

DNA of the CDR3: TGTGCCAGCAGCCAGGGACAGGGGGTCTACGAGCAGTACTTC. As protein: CASSQGQGVYEQYF. The V and J genes are TRBV3-1 (or the pseudogene TRBV3-2) and TRBJ2-7; 11 bases line up with TRBD1. Looked up from germline, CDR1 is LGHDT and CDR2 is YNNKEL (reference sequence). The CDR3 has 14 residues. The V segment lost 3 bases and the J segment 3 bases; nucleotides outside the gene matches: 1.

This chain uses TRBV6-1 with TRBJ2-7; 9 bases are shared with TRBD1. The J segment lost 2 bases and the V segment lost 1 base, leaving 3 bases of the junction unmatched. CDR3 size: 15 residues. Germline CDR1 reads MNHNS; CDR2 reads SASEGT. CDR3 region: CASSEGWTGAYEQYF. CDR3 in DNA: TGTGCCAGCAGTGAAGGATGGACAGGGGCCTACGAGCAGTACTTC.

There are many counts of this clone. The CDR3 protein is CATSRDTRDRGFDEQFF. CDR3 sequence (DNA): TGTGCCACCAGCAGAGATACCCGGGACAGGGGATTCGATGAGCAGTTCTTC. The rearrangement joins TRBV15 to TRBJ2-1, with 10 bases aligning to TRBD1. This CDR3 has 17 amino acids. V trimming: 0 bases; J trimming: 8 bases; junction bases outside the gene matches: 10. From germline, CDR1 is LNHNV and CDR2 YYDKDF (reference sequence).

This chain uses TRBV5-1 with TRBJ2-5, with 9 bases matching TRBD2. The CDR3 is 16 amino acids. CDR1 SGHRS and CDR2 YFSETQ come from the germline V gene. J gave up 1 base and V 0 bases, and 4 bases lay outside the gene matches. The CDR3 here is CASSLVAGAIQETQYF. The CDR3 DNA follows: TGCGCCAGCAGCTTGGTAGCGGGGGCTATCCAAGAGACCCAGTACTTC.

V usage is TRBV18 and J usage is TRBJ2-5, with 7 bases that match TRBD2. The CDR3 is made up of 14 amino acids. Germline assignment: CDR1 KGHSH and CDR2 LQKENI. Unmatched junction bases numbered 4, after V lost 2 bases and J lost 4 bases. CDR3 amino acids: CASSPGRERETQYF. The CDR3, as DNA: TGTGCCAGCTCACCAGGGCGGGAGCGAGAGACCCAGTACTTC.

The J gene is TRBJ1-5, the V gene TRBV6-5; 7 bases map to TRBD1. After removal of 6 bases from V and 7 bases from J, the junction contained 12 bases not matched to a gene. CDR1 is MNHEY, CDR2 SVGAGI, per germline. The CDR3 contains 15 residues. In DNA form, the CDR3 reads TGTGCCAGCAGCCATGACAGGGACGGTGGGCAGCCCCAGCATTTT. Translated: CASSHDRDGGQPQHF.

The rearrangement joins TRBV4-3 to TRBJ1-4; 7 bases align to TRBD1. This CDR3 comprises 18 residues. V was clipped by 0 bases and J by 2 bases; unmatched bases: 9. Germline assignment: CDR1 LGHNA and CDR2 YSLEER. In DNA, the CDR3 is TGCGCCAGCAGCCAAGAGGGGCTTAAGGGGGCCACTAATGAAAAACTGTTTTTT. Translated, it gives CASSQEGLKGATNEKLFF.

This chain connects TRBV19 to TRBJ1-2; 7 bases are shared with TRBD1. Per the germline V gene, CDR1 is LNHDA and CDR2 is SQIVND (reference sequence). The CDR3 loop spans 16 amino acids. Germline trimming cut 5 bases from V and 2 bases from J; bases unmatched to any gene: 11. CDR3 in DNA: TGTGCCAGTAGTCCCCGGACAGGACAGAAAAACTATGGCTACACCTTC. As protein: CASSPRTGQKNYGYTF.

This chain uses TRBV7-9 with TRBJ1-4, with D maybe TRBD1 (5 bases). The CDR3 consists of 16 residues. V dropped 3 bases and J dropped 5 bases, with 16 bases sitting between them. Germline V gene data show CDR1 as SEHNR and CDR2 as FQNEAQ (reference sequence). Written as DNA, the CDR3 is TGTGCCAGCAGCTTGGGGCCGATGGGTGAGAATGAAAAACTGTTTTTT. Its translation is CASSLGPMGENEKLFF. The full variable domain, completed using reference TRBV7-9 and TRBJ1-4, is DTGVSQNPRHKITKRGQNVTFRCDPISEHNRLYWYRQTLGQGPEFLTYFQNEAQLEKSRLLSDRFSAERPKGSFSTLEIQRTEQGDSAMYLCASSLGPMGENEKLFFGSGTQLSVL.

The chain combines TRBV18 with TRBJ1-2, with D possibly being TRBD1 (5 bases). The CDR3 extends over 14 amino acids. V was pared by 0 bases and J by 8 bases, with 13 bases between. Germline CDR1 KGHSH, CDR2 LQKENI. The CDR3 bases are TGTGCCAGCTCACCACCGGAGAAGGGGCAGGGCTACACCTTC. Its translation: CASSPPEKGQGYTF.

V and J are TRBV14 and TRBJ2-1; D is uncertain. Germline CDR1 is SGHDN and CDR2 is FVKESK. V dropped 1 base and J dropped 8 bases, with 21 bases sitting between them. CDR3 size: 17 residues. This CDR3 reads CASSQVSVGRKGHEQFF. CDR3 bases: TGTGCCAGCAGCCAAGTGAGTGTGGGCCGTAAAGGCCATGAGCAGTTCTTC. Complete variable domain (other parts from reference TRBV14 and TRBJ2-1): EAGVTQFPSHSVIEKGQTVTLRCDPISGHDNLYWYRRVMGKEIKFLLHFVKESKQDESGMPNNRFLAERTGGTYSTLKVQPAELEDSGVYFCASSQVSVGRKGHEQFFGPGTRLTVL.

The chain joins TRBV30 to TRBJ1-4; a possible D gene is TRBD1 (5 bases). The V and J ends lost 7 bases and 3 bases respectively, with 12 bases between them. The CDR3 is 13 amino acids. Looked up from germline, CDR1 is GTSNPN and CDR2 is SVGIG (reference sequence). For the CDR3, the DNA is TGTGCCTCCCGCAGGGCGGCTAATGAAAAACTGTTTTTT. It codes for CASRRAANEKLFF.